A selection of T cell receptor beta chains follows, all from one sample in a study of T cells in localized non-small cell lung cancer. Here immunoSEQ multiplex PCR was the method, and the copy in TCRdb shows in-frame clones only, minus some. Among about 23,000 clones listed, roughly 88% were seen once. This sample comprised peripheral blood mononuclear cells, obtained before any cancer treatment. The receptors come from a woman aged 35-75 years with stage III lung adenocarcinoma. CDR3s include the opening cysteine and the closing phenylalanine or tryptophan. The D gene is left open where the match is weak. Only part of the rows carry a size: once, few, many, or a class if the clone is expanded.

CDR3: CASSTDRGGKLFF
DNA: TGTGCCAGCAGCACGGACAGGGGAGGGAAACTGTTTTTT
size: NA
D: TRBD1
V: TRBV28
J: TRBJ1-4

CDR3: CASSLGDNYGYTF
DNA: TGTGCCAGCAGCTTAGGGGACAACTATGGCTACACCTTC
size: NA
D: NA
V: TRBV11-2
J: TRBJ1-2

CDR3: CSADDRGQETQYF
DNA: TGCAGCGCTGATGACAGGGGACAAGAGACCCAGTACTTC
size: NA
D: TRBD1
V: TRBV29-1
J: TRBJ2-5

CDR3: CASSLQVPGGEQYF
DNA: TGTGCCAGCAGCCTACAGGTGCCGGGGGGCGAGCAGTACTTC
size: NA
D: TRBD2
V: TRBV5-4
J: TRBJ2-7

CDR3: CASSPPGRYTEAFF
DNA: TGTGCCAGCAGTCCACCGGGACGGTACACTGAAGCTTTCTTT
size: NA
D: NA
V: TRBV6-5
J: TRBJ1-1

CDR3: CASSLRENQPQHF
DNA: TGTGCCAGCAGTTTACGGGAGAATCAGCCCCAGCATTTT
size: NA
D: NA
V: TRBV27
J: TRBJ1-5

CDR3: CASSQDPGAGANVLTF
DNA: TGCGCCAGCAGCCAAGACCCGGGGGCTGGGGCCAACGTCCTGACTTTC
size: NA
D: NA
V: TRBV4-1
J: TRBJ2-6

CDR3: CASSSQGPQETQYF
DNA: TGTGCCAGCAGTTCTCAGGGGCCCCAAGAGACCCAGTACTTC
size: NA
D: NA
V: TRBV2
J: TRBJ2-5

CDR3: CASSSVQGVSGAFF
DNA: TGTGCCAGCAGTAGCGTACAGGGGGTCTCCGGAGCTTTCTTT
size: NA
D: TRBD1
V: TRBV7-2
J: TRBJ1-1

CDR3: CASSLGSRWGYTF
DNA: TGTGCCAGCAGCCTTGGGTCCAGGTGGGGCTACACCTTC
size: few
D: NA
V: TRBV2
J: TRBJ1-2

CDR3: CASSFTSGSPGELFF
DNA: TGTGCCAGCAGCTTTACTAGCGGGAGTCCCGGGGAGCTGTTTTTT
size: NA
D: TRBD2
V: TRBV7-2
J: TRBJ2-2

CDR3: CASLPSADSNQPQHF
DNA: TGTGCCAGCCTTCCGAGCGCCGATAGCAATCAGCCCCAGCATTTT
size: NA
D: NA
V: TRBV6-1
J: TRBJ1-5

CDR3: CASRLGGALYNEQFF
DNA: TGTGCCAGCAGGCTTGGCGGGGCCCTATACAATGAGCAGTTCTTC
size: NA
D: NA
V: TRBV7-9
J: TRBJ2-1

CDR3: CASSPRALAGVNTQYF
DNA: TGTGCCAGTAGTCCCAGGGCACTAGCGGGAGTTAATACGCAGTATTTT
size: NA
D: TRBD2
V: TRBV19
J: TRBJ2-3

CDR3: CASSGTRLVLGAFF
DNA: TGTGCCAGCAGCGGGACCCGGCTGGTTCTTGGGGCTTTCTTT
size: NA
D: NA
V: TRBV2
J: TRBJ1-1

CDR3: CASSSDRDSYEQYF
DNA: TGTGCCAGCAGCTCCGACCGGGACAGTTACGAGCAGTACTTC
size: once
D: TRBD1
V: TRBV4-2
J: TRBJ2-7

CDR3: CASSLVPGTGFGNTIYF
DNA: TGTGCCAGCAGCTTAGTCCCCGGGACAGGTTTTGGAAACACCATATATTTT
size: NA
D: TRBD1
V: TRBV11-3
J: TRBJ1-3